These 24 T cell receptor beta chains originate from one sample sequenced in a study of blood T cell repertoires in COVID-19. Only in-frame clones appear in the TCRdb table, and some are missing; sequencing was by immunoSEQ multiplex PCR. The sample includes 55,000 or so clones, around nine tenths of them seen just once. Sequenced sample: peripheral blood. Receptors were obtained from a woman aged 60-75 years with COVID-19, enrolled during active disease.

The CDR3 DNA reads as TGTGCCAGCAGCTTGGGACGGGGACTTCACAATGAGCAGTTCTTC. Its protein product is CASSLGRGLHNEQFF. The chain carries TRBV5-8 and TRBJ2-1; D is perhaps TRBD2 (6 bases). Germline V gives CDR1 SGHTS, CDR2 YDEGEE. The germline V and J ends were trimmed by 0 bases and 5 bases, with 12 bases remaining between them. CDR3 size: 15 residues.

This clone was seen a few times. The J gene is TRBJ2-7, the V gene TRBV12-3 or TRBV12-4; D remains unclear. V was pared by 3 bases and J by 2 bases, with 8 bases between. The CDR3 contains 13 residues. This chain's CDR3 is CASSFSLTYEQYF. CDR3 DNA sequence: TGTGCCAGCAGTTTCTCTCTTACCTACGAGCAGTACTTC.

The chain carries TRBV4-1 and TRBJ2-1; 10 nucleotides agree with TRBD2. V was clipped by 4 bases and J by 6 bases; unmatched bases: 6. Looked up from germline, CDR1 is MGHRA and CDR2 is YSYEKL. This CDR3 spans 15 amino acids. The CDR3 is CASSRLAGVVNEQFF. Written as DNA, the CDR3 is TGCGCCAGCAGCCGGCTAGCGGGAGTAGTCAATGAGCAGTTCTTC.

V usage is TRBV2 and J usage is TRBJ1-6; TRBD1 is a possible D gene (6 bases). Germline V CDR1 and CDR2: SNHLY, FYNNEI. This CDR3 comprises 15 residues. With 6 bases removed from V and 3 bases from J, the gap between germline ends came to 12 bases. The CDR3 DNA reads TGTGCCAGCAGCGCACAGGGTTTCTATAATTCACCCCTCCACTTT. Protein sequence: CASSAQGFYNSPLHF.

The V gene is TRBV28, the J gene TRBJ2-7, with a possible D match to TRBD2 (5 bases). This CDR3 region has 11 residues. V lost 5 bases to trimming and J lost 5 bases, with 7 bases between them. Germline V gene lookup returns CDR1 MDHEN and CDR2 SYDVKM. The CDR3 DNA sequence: TGTGCCAGCAGTGACTACCACGAGCAGTACTTC. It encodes CASSDYHEQYF.

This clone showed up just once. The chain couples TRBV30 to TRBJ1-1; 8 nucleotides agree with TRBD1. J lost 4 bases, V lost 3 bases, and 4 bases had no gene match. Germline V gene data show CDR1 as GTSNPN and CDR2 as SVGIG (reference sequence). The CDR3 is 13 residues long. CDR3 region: CAWSQDRATEAFF. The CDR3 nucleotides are TGTGCCTGGAGCCAGGACAGGGCCACTGAAGCTTTCTTT.

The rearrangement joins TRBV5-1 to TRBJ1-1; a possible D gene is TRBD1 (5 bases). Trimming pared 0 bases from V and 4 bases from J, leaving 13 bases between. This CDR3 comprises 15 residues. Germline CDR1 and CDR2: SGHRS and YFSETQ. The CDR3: CASSLEGVRGTEAFF. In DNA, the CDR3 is TGCGCCAGCAGCTTGGAAGGGGTGCGGGGCACTGAAGCTTTCTTT.

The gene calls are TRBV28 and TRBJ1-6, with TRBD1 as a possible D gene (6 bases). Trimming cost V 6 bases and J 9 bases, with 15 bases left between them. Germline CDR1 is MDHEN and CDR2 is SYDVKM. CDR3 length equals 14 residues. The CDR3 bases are TGTGCCAGCAGAGGGCAGGGGTCTGGTTCACCCCTCCACTTT. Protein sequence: CASRGQGSGSPLHF. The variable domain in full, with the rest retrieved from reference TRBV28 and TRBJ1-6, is DVKVTQSSRYLVKRTGEKVFLECVQDMDHENMFWYRQDPGLGLRLIYFSYDVKMKEKGDIPEGYSVSREKKERFSLILESASTNQTSMYLCASRGQGSGSPLHFGNGTRLTVT.

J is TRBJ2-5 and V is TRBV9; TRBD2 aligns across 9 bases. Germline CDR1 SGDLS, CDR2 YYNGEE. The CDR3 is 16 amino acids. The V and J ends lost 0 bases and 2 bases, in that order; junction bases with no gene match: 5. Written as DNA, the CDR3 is TGTGCCAGCAGCGTAGCGACTAGCGGAGGGCAAGAGACCCAGTACTTC. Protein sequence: CASSVATSGGQETQYF.

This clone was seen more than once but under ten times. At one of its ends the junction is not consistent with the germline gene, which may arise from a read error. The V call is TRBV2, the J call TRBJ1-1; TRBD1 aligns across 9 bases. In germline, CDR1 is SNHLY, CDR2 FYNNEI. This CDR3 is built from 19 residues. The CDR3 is CASSEGPDRGYNLVTEAFF. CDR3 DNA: TGTGCCAGCAGCGAAGGCCCGGACAGGGGCTATAATTTAGTCACTGAAGCTTTCTTT.

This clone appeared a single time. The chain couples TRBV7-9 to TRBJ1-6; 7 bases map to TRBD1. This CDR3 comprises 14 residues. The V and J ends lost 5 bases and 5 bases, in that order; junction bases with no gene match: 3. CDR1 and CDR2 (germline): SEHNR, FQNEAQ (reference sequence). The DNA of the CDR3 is TGTGCCAGCAGCCTAACAGGGGATAATTCACCCCTCCACTTT. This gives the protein CASSLTGDNSPLHF.

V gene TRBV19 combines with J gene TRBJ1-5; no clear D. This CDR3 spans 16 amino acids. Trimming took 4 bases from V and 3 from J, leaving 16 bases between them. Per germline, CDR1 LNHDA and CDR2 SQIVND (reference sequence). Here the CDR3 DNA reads TGTGCCAGTAGTACGCCCACGGGAGTACTCAATCAGCCCCAGCATTTT. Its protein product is CASSTPTGVLNQPQHF.

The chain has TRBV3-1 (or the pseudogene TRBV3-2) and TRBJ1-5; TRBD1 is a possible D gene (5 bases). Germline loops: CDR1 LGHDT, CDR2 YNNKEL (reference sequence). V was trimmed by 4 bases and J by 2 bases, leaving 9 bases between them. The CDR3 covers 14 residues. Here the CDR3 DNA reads TGTGCCAGCAGCCGGAGGGGTGGCAATCAGCCCCAGCATTTT. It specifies CASSRRGGNQPQHF.

Here the CDR3 DNA reads TGCGCCAGCAGTGACACAACCTACGAGCAGTACTTC. Encoded protein: CASSDTTYEQYF. The V gene is TRBV10-2, the J gene TRBJ2-7; D is ambiguous. The germline V gene encodes CDR1 WSHSY and CDR2 SAAADI. This CDR3 is built from 12 residues. Trimming removed 3 bases at V and 2 bases at J, with 5 bases between.

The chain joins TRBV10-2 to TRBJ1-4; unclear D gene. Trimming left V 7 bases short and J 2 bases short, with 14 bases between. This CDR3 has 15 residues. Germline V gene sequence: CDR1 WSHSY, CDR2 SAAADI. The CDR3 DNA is TGCGCCAGCAAAGAGACGACGAGGACTAATGAAAAACTGTTTTTT. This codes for CASKETTRTNEKLFF.

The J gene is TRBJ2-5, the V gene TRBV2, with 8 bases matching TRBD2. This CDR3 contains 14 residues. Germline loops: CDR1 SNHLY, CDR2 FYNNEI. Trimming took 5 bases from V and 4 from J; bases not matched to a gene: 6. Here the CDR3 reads CASSTAGGRETQYF. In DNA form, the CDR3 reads TGTGCCAGCAGTACTGCGGGGGGTCGAGAGACCCAGTACTTC.

CDR3 amino acids: CASILDRANEKLFF. The CDR3, as DNA: TGTGCCAGCATTCTGGACAGGGCTAATGAAAAACTGTTTTTT. V usage is TRBV6-5 and J usage is TRBJ1-4, with 8 bases fitting TRBD1. The CDR3 totals 14 residues. From germline, CDR1 is MNHEY and CDR2 SVGAGI. Germline trimming cut 7 bases from V and 3 bases from J; bases unmatched to any gene: 4.

The CDR3 protein is CASSLGETSGITDTQYF. CDR3 in DNA: TGTGCCAGCAGCCTGGGGGAGACTAGCGGGATCACAGATACGCAGTATTTT. V gene TRBV7-9 combines with J gene TRBJ2-3, with TRBD2 identical over 11 bases. The V segment lost 5 bases and the J segment 2 bases; nucleotides outside the gene matches: 9. CDR1 SEHNR and CDR2 FQNEAQ come from the germline V gene (reference sequence). There are 17 residues in the CDR3.

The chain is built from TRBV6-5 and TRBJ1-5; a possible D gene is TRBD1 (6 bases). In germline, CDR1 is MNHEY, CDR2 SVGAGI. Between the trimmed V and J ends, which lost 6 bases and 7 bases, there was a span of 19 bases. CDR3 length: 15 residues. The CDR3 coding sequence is TGTGCCAGCAGGAAACAGGGCTTTGGCGAACAGCCCCAGCATTTT. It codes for CASRKQGFGEQPQHF.

This CDR3 reads CASSPQGQGETEAFF. The CDR3 nucleotides read TGTGCCAGCAGCCCTCAGGGCCAGGGGGAAACTGAAGCTTTCTTT. The chain employs TRBV11-3 and TRBJ1-1, with 7 bases identical to TRBD1. Germline values: CDR1 SGHNT, CDR2 YENEEA. J gave up 5 bases and V 5 bases, and 11 bases lay outside the gene matches. CDR3 size: 15 residues. Based on the CDR3 plus reference TRBV11-3 and TRBJ1-1, the full variable domain is EAGVVQSPRYKIIEKKQPVAFWCNPISGHNTLYWYLQNLGQGPELLIRYENEEAVDDSQLPKDRFSAERLKGVDSTLKIQPAELGDSAVYLCASSPQGQGETEAFFGQGTRLTVV.

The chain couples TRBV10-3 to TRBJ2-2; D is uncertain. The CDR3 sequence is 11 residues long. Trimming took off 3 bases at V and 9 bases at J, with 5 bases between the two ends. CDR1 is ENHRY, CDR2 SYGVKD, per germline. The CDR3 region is CAISDSRELFF. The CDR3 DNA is TGTGCCATCAGTGATAGTCGGGAGCTGTTTTTT.

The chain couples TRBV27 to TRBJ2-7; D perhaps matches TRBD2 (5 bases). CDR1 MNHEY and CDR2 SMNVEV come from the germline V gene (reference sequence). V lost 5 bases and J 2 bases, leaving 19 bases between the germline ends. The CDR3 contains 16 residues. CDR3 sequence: CASSPLMFGVAYEQYF. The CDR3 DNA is TGTGCCAGCAGTCCCCTAATGTTCGGGGTTGCCTACGAGCAGTACTTC.

CDR3 sequence (DNA): TGCGCCAGCAGCTTGGCCCCTGGCTCCCCGAGGGAGACCCAGTACTTC. Translation gives CASSLAPGSPRETQYF. The rearrangement joins TRBV5-1 to TRBJ2-5; D gene ambiguous. The CDR3 sequence is 16 residues long. V was shortened by 0 bases and J by 5 bases, with 17 bases between the two germline ends. Germline assignment: CDR1 SGHRS and CDR2 YFSETQ.

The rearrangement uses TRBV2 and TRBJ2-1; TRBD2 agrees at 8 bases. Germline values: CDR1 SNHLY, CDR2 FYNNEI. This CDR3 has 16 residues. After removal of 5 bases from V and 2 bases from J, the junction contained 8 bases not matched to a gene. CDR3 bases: TGTGCCAGCAGTCGAACCGGGACTAGTGCCTACAATGAGCAGTTCTTC. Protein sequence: CASSRTGTSAYNEQFF.